The 6 T cell receptor beta chains below all came from one sample that was sequenced in a study of blood T cells in healthy people across ages. The second PCR ran 7 to 11 cycles with a sample-barcoded 5' primer and J-beta primers. TCRdb independently ran MiXCR on the 5' RACE reads; one entry per CDR3 protein. The sample includes roughly 1,500,000 distinct CDR3 sequences, 42% of them seen just once. The material sequenced was blood. These receptors all stem from a woman younger than 30 in good health.

This clonotype was detected only a few times. J is TRBJ1-2 and V is TRBV20-1; 9 bases are a match to TRBD1. The V and J ends lost 6 bases and 5 bases, in that order; junction bases with no gene match: 4. This CDR3 region has 12 residues. The germline gives CDR1 DFQATT, CDR2 SNEGSKA (reference sequence). In nucleotides, the CDR3 is TGCAGTGCCCGGACAGGGGAGTATGGCTACACCTTC. Translation gives CSARTGEYGYTF.

With respect to this clonotype: Germline and junction disagree at one end, which may indicate a read error. The chain carries TRBV2 and TRBJ1-6; 10 positions agree with TRBD1. The CDR3 has 18 amino acids. Germline V gives CDR1 SNHLY, CDR2 FYNNEI. The CDR3 sequence is CASRGDRQGAPINSPPHF. CDR3 nucleotides: TGTGCCAGCAGGGGGGACCGACAGGGGGCGCCGATTAATTCACCCCCCCACTTT.

This clonotype turned up a few times. J is TRBJ1-1 and V is TRBV2; unclear D gene. The germline gives CDR1 SNHLY, CDR2 FYNNEI. V gave up 6 bases and J gave up 0 bases, with 8 bases separating them. The CDR3 is 13 amino acids. CDR3 loop: CASRGTLNTEAFF. CDR3 DNA: TGTGCCAGCAGGGGCACCTTGAACACTGAAGCTTTCTTT.

This clonotype was seen once. This rearrangement joins TRBV9 to TRBJ2-1; 8 nucleotides align to TRBD1. The CDR3 is 13 amino acids. Germline lookup yields CDR1 SGDLS and CDR2 YYNGEE. V trimming: 2 bases; J trimming: 9 bases; junction bases outside the gene matches: 4. The CDR3 nucleotides are TGTGCCAGCAGCGTCAACGACAGGGGTGAGCAGTTCTTC. This codes for CASSVNDRGEQFF.

This clonotype was seen a handful of times. This chain joins TRBV29-1 and TRBJ1-1; TRBD1 aligns across 9 bases. The CDR3 loop spans 13 amino acids. The J segment lost 1 base and the V segment lost 6 bases, leaving 3 bases of the junction unmatched. From germline, CDR1 is SQVTM and CDR2 ANQGSEA. In DNA form, the CDR3 reads TGCAGCGTCCGGACAGGGGCGAACACTGAAGCTTTCTTT. This sequence encodes CSVRTGANTEAFF. Full variable domain (missing parts from reference TRBV29-1 and TRBJ1-1): SAVISQKPSRDICQRGTSLTIQCQVDSQVTMMFWYRQQPGQSLTLIATANQGSEATYESGFVIDKFPISRPNLTFSTLTVSNMSPEDSSIYLCSVRTGANTEAFFGQGTRLTVV.

The chain has TRBV9 and TRBJ1-2; D uncertain. V lost 4 bases and J 0 bases, leaving 28 bases between the germline ends. This CDR3 spans 20 amino acids. Germline loops: CDR1 SGDLS, CDR2 YYNGEE. The CDR3 DNA reads as TGTGCCAGCAGCCCCGCACCCGACGGCCGGGCGCGAATGACTAACTATGGCTACACCTTC. Amino acids: CASSPAPDGRARMTNYGYTF. Drawing the rest from reference TRBV9 and TRBJ1-2, the complete variable domain is DSGVTQTPKHLITATGQRVTLRCSPRSGDLSVYWYQQSLDQGLQFLIQYYNGEERAKGNILERFSAQQFPDLHSELNLSSLELGDSALYFCASSPAPDGRARMTNYGYTFGSGTRLTVV.